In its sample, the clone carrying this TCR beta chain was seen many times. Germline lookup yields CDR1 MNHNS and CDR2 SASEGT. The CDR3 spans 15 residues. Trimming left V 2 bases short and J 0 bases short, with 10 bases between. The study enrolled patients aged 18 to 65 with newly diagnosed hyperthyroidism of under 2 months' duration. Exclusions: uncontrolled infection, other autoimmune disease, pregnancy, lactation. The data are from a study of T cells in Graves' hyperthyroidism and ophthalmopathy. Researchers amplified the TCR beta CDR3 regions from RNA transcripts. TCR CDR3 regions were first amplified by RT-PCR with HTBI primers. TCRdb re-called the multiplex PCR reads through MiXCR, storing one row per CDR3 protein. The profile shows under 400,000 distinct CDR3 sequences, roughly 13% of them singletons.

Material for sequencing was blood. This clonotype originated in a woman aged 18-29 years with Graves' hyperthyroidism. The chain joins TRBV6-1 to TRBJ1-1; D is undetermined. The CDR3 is CASSELRAVNTEAFF. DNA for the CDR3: TGTGCCAGCAGTGAACTCCGGGCGGTGAACACTGAAGCTTTCTTT.